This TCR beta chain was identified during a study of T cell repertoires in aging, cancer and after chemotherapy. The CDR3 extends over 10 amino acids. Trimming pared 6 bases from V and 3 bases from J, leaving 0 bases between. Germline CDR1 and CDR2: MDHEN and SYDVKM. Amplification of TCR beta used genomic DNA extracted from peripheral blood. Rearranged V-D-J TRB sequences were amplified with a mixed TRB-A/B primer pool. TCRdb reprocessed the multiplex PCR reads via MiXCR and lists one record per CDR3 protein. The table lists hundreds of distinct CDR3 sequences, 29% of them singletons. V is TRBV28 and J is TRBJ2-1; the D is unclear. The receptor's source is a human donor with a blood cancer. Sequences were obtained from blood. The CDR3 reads CASSYNEQFF. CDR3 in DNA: TGTGCCAGCAGCTACAATGAGCAGTTCTTC.